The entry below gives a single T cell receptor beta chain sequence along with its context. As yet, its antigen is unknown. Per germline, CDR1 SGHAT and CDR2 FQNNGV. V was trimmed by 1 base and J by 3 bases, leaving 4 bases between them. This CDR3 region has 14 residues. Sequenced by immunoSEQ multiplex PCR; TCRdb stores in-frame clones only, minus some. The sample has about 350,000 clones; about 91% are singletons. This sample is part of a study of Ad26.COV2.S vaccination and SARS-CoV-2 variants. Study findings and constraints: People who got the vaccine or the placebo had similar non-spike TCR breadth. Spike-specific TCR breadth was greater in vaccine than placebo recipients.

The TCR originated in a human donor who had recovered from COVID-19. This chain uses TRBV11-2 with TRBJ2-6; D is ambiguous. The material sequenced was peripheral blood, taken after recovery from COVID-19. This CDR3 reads CASSLVGGANVLTF. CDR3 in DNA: TGTGCCAGCAGCTTAGTAGGTGGGGCCAACGTCCTGACTTTC.